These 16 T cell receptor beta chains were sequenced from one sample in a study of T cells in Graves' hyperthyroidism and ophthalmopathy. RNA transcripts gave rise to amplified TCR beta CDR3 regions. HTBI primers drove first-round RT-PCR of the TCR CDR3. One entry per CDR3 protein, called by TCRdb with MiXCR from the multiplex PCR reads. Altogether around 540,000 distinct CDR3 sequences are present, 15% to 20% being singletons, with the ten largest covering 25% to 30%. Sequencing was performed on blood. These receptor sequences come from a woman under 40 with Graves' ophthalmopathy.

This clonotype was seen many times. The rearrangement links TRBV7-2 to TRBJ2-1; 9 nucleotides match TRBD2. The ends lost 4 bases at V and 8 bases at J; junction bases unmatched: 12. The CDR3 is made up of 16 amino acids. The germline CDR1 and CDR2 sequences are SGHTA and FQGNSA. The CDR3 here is CASSSTSGLASDEQFF. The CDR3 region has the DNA TGTGCCAGCAGCTCGACGTCGGGACTAGCCTCTGATGAGCAGTTCTTC.

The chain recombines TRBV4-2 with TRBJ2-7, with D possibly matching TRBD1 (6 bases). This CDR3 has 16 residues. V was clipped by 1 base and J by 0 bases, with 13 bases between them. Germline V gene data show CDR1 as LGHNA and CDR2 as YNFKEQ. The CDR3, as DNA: TGTGCCAGCAGCCAAGGGGGACACACACGCTCCTACGAGCAGTACTTC. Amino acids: CASSQGGHTRSYEQYF.

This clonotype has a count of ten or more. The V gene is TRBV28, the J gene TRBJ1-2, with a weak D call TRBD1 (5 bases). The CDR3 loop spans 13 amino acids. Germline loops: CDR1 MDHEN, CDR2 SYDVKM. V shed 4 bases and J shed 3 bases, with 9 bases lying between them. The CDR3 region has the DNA TGTGCCAGCAGTTGGGGACGGCACTATGGCTACACCTTC. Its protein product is CASSWGRHYGYTF.

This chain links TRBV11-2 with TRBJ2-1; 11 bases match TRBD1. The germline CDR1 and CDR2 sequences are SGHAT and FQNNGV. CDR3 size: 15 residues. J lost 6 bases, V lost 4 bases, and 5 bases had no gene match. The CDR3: CASSSGGTGGNEQFF. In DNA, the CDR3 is TGTGCCAGCAGCTCCGGCGGGACAGGGGGCAATGAGCAGTTCTTC.

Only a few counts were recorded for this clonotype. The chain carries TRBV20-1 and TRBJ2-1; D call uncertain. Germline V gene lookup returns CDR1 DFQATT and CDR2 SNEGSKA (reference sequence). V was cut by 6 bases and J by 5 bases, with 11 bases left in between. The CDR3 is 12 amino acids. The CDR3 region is CSASVGNNEQFF. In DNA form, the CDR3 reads TGCAGTGCCTCTGTGGGCAACAATGAGCAGTTCTTC.

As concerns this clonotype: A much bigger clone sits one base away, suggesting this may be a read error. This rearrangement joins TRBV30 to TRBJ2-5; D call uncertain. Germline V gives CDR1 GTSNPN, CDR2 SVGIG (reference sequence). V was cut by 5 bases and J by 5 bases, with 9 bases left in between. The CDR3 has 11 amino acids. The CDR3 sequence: CAWGPRETQYF. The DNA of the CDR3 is TGTGCCTGGGGCCCCCGGGAGACCCAGTACTTC.

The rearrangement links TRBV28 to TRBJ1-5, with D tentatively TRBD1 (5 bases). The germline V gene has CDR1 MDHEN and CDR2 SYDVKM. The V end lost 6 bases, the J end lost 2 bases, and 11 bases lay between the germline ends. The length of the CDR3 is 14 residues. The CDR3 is CASRTPGRNQPQHF. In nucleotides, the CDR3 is TGTGCCAGCAGAACACCGGGACGCAATCAGCCCCAGCATTTT.

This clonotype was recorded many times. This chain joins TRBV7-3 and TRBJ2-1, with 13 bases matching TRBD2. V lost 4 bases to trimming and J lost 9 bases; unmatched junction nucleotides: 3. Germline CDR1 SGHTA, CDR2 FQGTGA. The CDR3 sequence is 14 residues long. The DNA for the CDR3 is TGTGCCAGCAGCTCAGGACTAGCGGGAGCTGAGCAGTTCTTC. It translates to CASSSGLAGAEQFF.

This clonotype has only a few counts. CDR3 region: CASSHYTSGRADTQYF. The CDR3 coding sequence is TGTGCCAGCAGCCACTATACTAGCGGGAGGGCAGATACGCAGTATTTT. The chain couples TRBV11-2 to TRBJ2-3; TRBD2 matches at 13 bases. The CDR3 runs to 16 residues. The germline V gene encodes CDR1 SGHAT and CDR2 FQNNGV. Trimming removed 5 bases from V and 4 bases from J; junction bases left unmatched: 6.

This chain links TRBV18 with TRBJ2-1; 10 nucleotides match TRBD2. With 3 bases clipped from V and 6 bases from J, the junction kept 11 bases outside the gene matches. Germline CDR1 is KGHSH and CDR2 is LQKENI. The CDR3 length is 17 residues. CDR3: CASSPLQAAGGSNEQFF. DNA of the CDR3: TGTGCCAGCTCACCCCTTCAAGCAGCGGGAGGGAGCAATGAGCAGTTCTTC. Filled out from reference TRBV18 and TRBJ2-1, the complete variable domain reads NAGVMQNPRHLVRRRGQEARLRCSPMKGHSHVYWYRQLPEEGLKFMVYLQKENIIDESGMPKERFSAEFPKEGPSILRIQQVVRGDSAAYFCASSPLQAAGGSNEQFFGPGTRLTVL.

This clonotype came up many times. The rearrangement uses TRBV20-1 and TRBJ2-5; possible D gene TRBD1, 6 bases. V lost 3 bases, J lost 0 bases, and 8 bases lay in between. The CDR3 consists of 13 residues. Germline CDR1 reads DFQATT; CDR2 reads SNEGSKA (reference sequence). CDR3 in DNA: TGCAGTGCTAGGGGACACGACCAAGAGACCCAGTACTTC. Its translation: CSARGHDQETQYF.

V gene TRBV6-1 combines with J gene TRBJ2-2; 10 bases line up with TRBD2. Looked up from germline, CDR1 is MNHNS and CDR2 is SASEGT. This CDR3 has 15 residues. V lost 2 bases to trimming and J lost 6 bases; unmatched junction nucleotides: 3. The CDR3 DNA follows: TGTGCCAGCAGTGAATTAGCGGGAGGTGCCGGGGAGCTGTTTTTT. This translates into CASSELAGGAGELFF.

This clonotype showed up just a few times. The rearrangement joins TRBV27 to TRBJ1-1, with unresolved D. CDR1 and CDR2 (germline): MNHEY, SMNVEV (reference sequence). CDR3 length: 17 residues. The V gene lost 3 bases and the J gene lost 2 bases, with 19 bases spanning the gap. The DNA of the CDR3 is TGTGCCAGCAGTTTTTTGCGAGGGAATCGAGTCAACACTGAAGCTTTCTTT. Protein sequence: CASSFLRGNRVNTEAFF.

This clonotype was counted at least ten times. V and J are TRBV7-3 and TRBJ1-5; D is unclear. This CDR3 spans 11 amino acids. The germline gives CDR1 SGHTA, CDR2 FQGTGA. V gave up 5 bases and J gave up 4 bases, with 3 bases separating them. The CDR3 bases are TGTGCCAGCAGCCTAAATCAGCCCCAGCATTTT. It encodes CASSLNQPQHF.

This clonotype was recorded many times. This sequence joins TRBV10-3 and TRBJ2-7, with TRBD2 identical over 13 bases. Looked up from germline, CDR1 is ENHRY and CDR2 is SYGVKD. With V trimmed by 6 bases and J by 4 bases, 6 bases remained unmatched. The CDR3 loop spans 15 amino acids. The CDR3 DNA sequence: TGTGCCATCAGCGACCGACTAGCGGGAGGATACGAGCAGTACTTC. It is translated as CAISDRLAGGYEQYF.

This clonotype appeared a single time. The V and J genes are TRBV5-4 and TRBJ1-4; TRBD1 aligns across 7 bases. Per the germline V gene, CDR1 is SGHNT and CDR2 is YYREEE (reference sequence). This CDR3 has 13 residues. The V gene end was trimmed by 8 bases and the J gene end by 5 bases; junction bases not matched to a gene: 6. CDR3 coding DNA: TGTGCCAGTAAGACAGGGTGGAATGAAAAACTGTTTTTT. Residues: CASKTGWNEKLFF.